These 5 T cell receptor beta chains were sequenced from one sample in a study of blood T cells in healthy people across ages. Sample-barcoded 5' priming and a J-beta primer mix drove a second PCR of roughly 6 to 12 cycles. TCRdb processed the 5' RACE reads anew with MiXCR; each CDR3 protein has one entry. Of hundreds of thousands of distinct CDR3 sequences detected, roughly 21% appear once; the ten largest clones hold 3.5% to 4%. The sequenced sample consisted of blood. The receptors shown here come from a man in his 70s in good health.

This clonotype was picked up many times. This sequence joins TRBV18 and TRBJ1-4; no clear D gene. Germline CDR1 and CDR2: KGHSH and LQKENI. V shed 2 bases and J shed 5 bases, with 6 bases lying between them. CDR3 length: 13 amino acids. The CDR3 reads CASSPNGNEKLFF. DNA of the CDR3: TGTGCCAGCTCACCAAACGGGAATGAAAAACTGTTTTTT.

The CDR3, as DNA: TGTGCCAGCAGTAACCTGGGGGTCGAGCAGTACTTC. It specifies CASSNLGVEQYF. The chain carries TRBV2 and TRBJ2-5; D possibly matches TRBD1 or TRBD2 (5 bases each). The end of the DNA fits TRBJ2-7 better, so the J call may be wrong. The V gene's germline CDR1 is SNHLY and CDR2 FYNNEI. This CDR3 has 12 residues.

This clonotype was counted a few times. The J gene is TRBJ2-7, the V gene TRBV3-1; 7 bases fit TRBD1. This CDR3 has 13 amino acids. CDR1 is LGHDT and CDR2 is YNNKEL in the germline V gene (reference sequence). J gave up 4 bases and V 6 bases, and 6 bases lay outside the gene matches. CDR3 loop: CASSPDREYEQYF. The CDR3 DNA reads TGTGCCAGCAGTCCCGACAGGGAGTACGAGCAGTACTTC.

At least ten counts were recorded for this clonotype. The chain has TRBV29-1 and TRBJ2-7; 7 positions match TRBD1. The CDR3 runs to 12 residues. Germline V gene sequence: CDR1 SQVTM, CDR2 ANQGSEA. Here the CDR3 DNA reads TGCACCACAGGGGCGCAAGGCTACGAGCAGTACTTC. Translating gives CTTGAQGYEQYF.

This chain joins TRBV13 and TRBJ2-2; 7 bases align to TRBD1. Per the germline V gene, CDR1 is PRHDT and CDR2 is FYEKMQ (reference sequence). V was pared by 1 base and J by 6 bases, with 11 bases of the junction left unmatched. The length of the CDR3 is 17 residues. The CDR3 is CASSLVAFTGAAGELFF. For the CDR3, the DNA is TGTGCCAGCAGCTTAGTGGCTTTCACAGGGGCTGCCGGGGAGCTGTTTTTT.